What follows is one T cell receptor beta chain and its context. Antigen unknown. This sample was included in a study of Graves' ophthalmopathy and Graves' hyperthyroidism. The study, taken as a whole, reports: Sensitivity of roughly 71% and specificity of 72.22% were achieved by the model that predicted ophthalmopathy progression.

RNA served as the template for amplifying TCR beta CDR3 regions. First-round RT-PCR used HTBI primers; second-round multiplex PCR followed. TCRdb used MiXCR to reprocess the multiplex PCR reads, holding one entry per CDR3 protein. The sample contains around 1.1 million distinct CDR3 sequences, 35% to 45% of which appear only once. This TCR was sampled from an adult man with Graves' hyperthyroidism. Input material: peripheral blood or thyroid tissue (not recorded which).

The CDR3 region has the DNA TGTGCCAGCAGCCTAGATGGGACGGAGTATGGCTACACCTTC. Translating it yields CASSLDGTEYGYTF. V usage is TRBV4-2 and J usage is TRBJ1-2, with D possibly being TRBD1 (5 bases). This CDR3 spans 14 amino acids. V lost 4 bases to trimming and J lost 5 bases, with 14 bases between them. Germline V gives CDR1 LGHNA, CDR2 YNFKEQ.